This TCR beta chain was captured by sequencing in a study of T-cell reconstitution after alpha-beta-depleted transplantation in children. Study results and limitations: Some patients' high day-60 TCRbeta diversity was attributed to recipient cells surviving conditioning.

There are many counts of this clonotype. The target antigen is unknown. From germline, CDR1 is SGHRS and CDR2 YFSETQ. The CDR3 is 17 amino acids. V gave up 4 bases and J gave up 4 bases; unmatched junction bases: 14. Preparation of the TCRbeta library used unique molecular identifiers. One entry per CDR3 protein, called by TCRdb with MiXCR from the PCR reads. The table has hundreds of thousands of distinct CDR3 sequences, around 13% seen once. The genes are TRBV5-1 and TRBJ2-5; 9 positions match TRBD2. This TCR was recovered from a girl aged 2-15 years with congenital amegakaryocytic thrombocytopenia, due to receive a stem cell transplant. Sequencing used PBMCs, obtained before TCRalphabeta/CD19-depleted stem cell transplant. Here the CDR3 reads CASSTIPGREGRETQYF. The CDR3 DNA reads TGCGCCAGCAGCACTATCCCTGGGCGGGAGGGCCGAGAGACCCAGTACTTC.